The present entry profiles one T cell receptor beta chain with its context. The antigen is unknown. In germline, CDR1 is LNHNV, CDR2 YYDKDF (reference sequence). V gave up 5 bases and J gave up 2 bases; unmatched junction bases: 8. This CDR3 has 16 amino acids. These data belong to a study of T cell responses to AZD1222 COVID-19 vaccine. Across the whole study: It was second doses at about 4 or about 12 weeks that were pooled. Study observations and caveats: Breadth and depth of Spike-specific TCRs rose after two AZD1222 doses.

Here immunoSEQ multiplex PCR was the method, and the copy in TCRdb shows in-frame clones only, minus some. Among over 45,000 clones, roughly 88% were seen once, and the ten largest hold less than 15%. Material: peripheral blood, obtained on day 0 of AZD1222 vaccination. The TCR comes from an adult in good health. V usage is TRBV15 and J usage is TRBJ2-2; the match to TRBD2 covers 7 bases. The CDR3 loop reads CATSRKGTINTGELFF. The CDR3 DNA reads as TGTGCCACCAGCCGAAAGGGGACTATTAACACCGGGGAGCTGTTTTTT.